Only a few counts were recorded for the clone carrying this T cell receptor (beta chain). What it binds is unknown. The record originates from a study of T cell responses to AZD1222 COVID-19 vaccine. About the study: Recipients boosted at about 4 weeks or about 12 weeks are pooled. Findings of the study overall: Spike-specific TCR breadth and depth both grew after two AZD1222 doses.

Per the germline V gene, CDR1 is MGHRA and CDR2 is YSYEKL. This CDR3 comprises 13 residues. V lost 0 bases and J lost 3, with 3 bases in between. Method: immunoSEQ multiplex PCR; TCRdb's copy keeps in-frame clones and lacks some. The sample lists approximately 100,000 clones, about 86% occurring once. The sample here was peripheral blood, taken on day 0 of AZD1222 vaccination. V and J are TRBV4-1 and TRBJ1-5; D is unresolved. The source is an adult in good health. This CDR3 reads CASSQDPNQPQHF. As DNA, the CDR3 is TGCGCCAGCAGCCAAGATCCCAATCAGCCCCAGCATTTT.